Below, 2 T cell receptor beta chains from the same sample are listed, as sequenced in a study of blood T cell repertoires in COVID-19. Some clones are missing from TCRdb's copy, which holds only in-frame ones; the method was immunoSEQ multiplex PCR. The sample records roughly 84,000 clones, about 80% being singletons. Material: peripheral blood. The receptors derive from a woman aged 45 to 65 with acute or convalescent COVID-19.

In DNA, the CDR3 is TGTGCCAGCAGCGTAGGAGGCTTTACCGGCGAGCAGTACTTC. Protein: CASSVGGFTGEQYF. The chain couples TRBV9 to TRBJ2-7; D unclear. Germline CDR1 SGDLS, CDR2 YYNGEE. The CDR3 runs 14 residues. V was shortened by 0 bases and J by 6 bases, with 13 bases between the two germline ends.

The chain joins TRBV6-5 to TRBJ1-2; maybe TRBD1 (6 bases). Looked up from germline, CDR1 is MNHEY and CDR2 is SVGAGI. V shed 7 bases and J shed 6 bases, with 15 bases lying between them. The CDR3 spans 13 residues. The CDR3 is CASTLGGADGYTF. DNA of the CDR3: TGTGCCAGCACCCTGGGGGGGGCAGATGGCTACACCTTC.